This entry describes one TCR beta chain. This specimen belongs to a study of control samples from healthy donors and cancer patients. TCRdb's copy holds only in-frame clones and misses some; the assay was immunoSEQ multiplex PCR. The profile covers roughly 49,000 clones, with around nine tenths appearing a single time and about 40% taken by the ten largest. CDR3 size: 15 residues. V dropped 11 bases and J dropped 0; count of bases not matched to a gene: 9. Germline CDR1 and CDR2: MDHEN and SYDVKM. The gene calls are TRBV28 and TRBJ1-5; 8 bases align to TRBD1. This clonotype originated in a man aged 50-60 years with head and neck cancer. Material for sequencing was PBMCs. Here the CDR3 reads CALGQGHGSNQPQHF. Written as DNA, the CDR3 is TGTGCCTTAGGACAGGGCCATGGTAGCAATCAGCCCCAGCATTTT. The full variable domain, its missing parts supplied by reference TRBV28 and TRBJ1-5, is DVKVTQSSRYLVKRTGEKVFLECVQDMDHENMFWYRQDPGLGLRLIYFSYDVKMKEKGDIPEGYSVSREKKERFSLILESASTNQTSMYLCALGQGHGSNQPQHFGDGTRLSIL.